These T cell receptor beta chains were read from a single sample in a study of shared clonotypes between healthy human individuals. Assay used: immunoSEQ multiplex PCR; TCRdb lists only in-frame clones, some missing. The sample shows over 1.4 million clones, more than 95% of them seen only once. Material for sequencing was naive CD4+ T cells sorted from blood. Receptors were obtained from a man aged 25-45 years in good health. The CDR3 runs from the conserved cysteine through the conserved F or W. D genes are given only for firm matches. Only part of the rows carry a size: once, few, many, or a class if the clone is expanded.

J gene | V gene | clone size | D gene | CDR3 DNA | CDR3 protein
TRBJ1-5 | TRBV27 | . | TRBD1 | TGTGCCAGCAGTTCATACAGGGGGCCCGGCAATCAGCCCCAGCATTTT | CASSSYRGPGNQPQHF
TRBJ1-5 | TRBV7-2 | . | . | TGTGCCAGCAGCTTATGGGCCAGGGGAAGCAATCAGCCCCAGCATTTT | CASSLWARGSNQPQHF
TRBJ2-3 | TRBV7-3 | . | TRBD2 | TGTGCCAGCAGCTTAAGTCGACTAGCGGGGAACACAGATACGCAGTATTTT | CASSLSRLAGNTDTQYF
TRBJ2-3 | TRBV10-3 | once | . | TGTGCCATCAATGCGGGAAGCACAGATACGCAGTATTTT | CAINAGSTDTQYF
TRBJ2-2 | TRBV19 | . | . | TGTGCCAGTATGGGGAACACCGGGGAGCTGTTTTTT | CASMGNTGELFF
TRBJ2-3 | TRBV5-1 | . | . | TGCGCCAGCAGCTCGCAAGGTACAGATACGCAGTATTTT | CASSSQGTDTQYF
TRBJ1-1 | TRBV18 | . | . | TGTGCCAGCTCACCAAAAGGAAACACTGAAGCTTTCTTT | CASSPKGNTEAFF
TRBJ2-7 | TRBV5-4 | once | . | TGTGCCAGCAGCCAGGGGTCTACCGTCTACGAGCAGTACTTC | CASSQGSTVYEQYF
TRBJ2-1 | TRBV6-5 | once | . | TGTGCCAGCAGCTCCTTGAGGGGGGGAAGTGAGCAGTTCTTC | CASSSLRGGSEQFF
TRBJ1-5 | TRBV28 | . | . | TGTGCCACAAAATCATTGACAGGACTTGTATTTAATCAGCCCCAGCATTTT | CATKSLTGLVFNQPQHF
TRBJ2-3 | TRBV7-9 | . | . | TGTGCCAGCAGCTTATCCGCGGGGGCGGGAGATACGCAGTATTTT | CASSLSAGAGDTQYF
TRBJ2-5 | TRBV9 | . | TRBD1 | TGTGCCAGCAGCGCAACGACGGGACAGGGTTTTGAGACCCAGTACTTC | CASSATTGQGFETQYF
TRBJ2-1 | TRBV5-1 | . | . | TGCGCCAGCAGCACCGTTCTTAGCTCTAATGAGCAGTTCTTC | CASSTVLSSNEQFF
TRBJ2-7 | TRBV7-2 | once | . | TGTGCCAGCAGCTTAGATCTTTTCTCCTACGAGCAGTACTTC | CASSLDLFSYEQYF
TRBJ2-7 | TRBV10-3 | . | TRBD2 | TGTGCCACCCAGACTAGCGGGCGATCCCAGTACTTC | CATQTSGRSQYF
TRBJ2-5 | TRBV15 | . | . | TGTGCCACCAGCACCTGGGCTGAGGGCGGCGTGACCCAGTACTTC | CATSTWAEGGVTQYF
TRBJ2-5 | TRBV20-1 | . | . | TGCAGTGCTCGCGGCGAGGGCCAGTACTTC | CSARGEGQYF
TRBJ2-2 | TRBV6-6 | . | . | TGTGCCAGCAGGACATTAGGGGATACCGGGGAGCTGTTTTTT | CASRTLGDTGELFF
TRBJ2-3 | TRBV19 | . | . | TGTGCCAGTTCTCCTCCCTTAGGGTGGTCTAGCACAGATACGCAGTATTTT | CASSPPLGWSSTDTQYF
TRBJ2-7 | TRBV7-2 | . | TRBD1 | TGTGCCAGCAGCCCTTGGACAGGGGCCTACGAGCAGTACTTC | CASSPWTGAYEQYF
TRBJ1-2 | TRBV19 | . | . | TGTGCCAGTAGTATAGGCATGGAGTCCCGCTACACCTTC | CASSIGMESRYTF
TRBJ2-7 | TRBV5-1 | . | TRBD1 | TGCGCCAGCAGCCCAGACAGGGGGCCCTACGAGCAGTACTTC | CASSPDRGPYEQYF
TRBJ1-1 | TRBV10-3 | once | . | TGTGCCATCAGTGACCCGGGACGGAAGAACACTGAAGCTTTCTTT | CAISDPGRKNTEAFF